This TCR beta chain was captured by sequencing in a study of CD4 T cells in relation to SARS-CoV-2 and coronaviruses. Study details: Controls used an HIV-1 Nef peptide pool or no peptide. The study, taken as a whole, reports: Monoreactive clones expanded significantly more to SARS-CoV-2 than crossreactive clones did. Pre-pandemic and post-infection samples never came from the same donor.

Notes on this clone: Its antigen is unidentified.

Produced via immunoSEQ multiplex PCR; TCRdb's table is partial and in-frame only. The sample has more than 25,000 clones, 75% seen once. Before the COVID-19 pandemic, during about 2010-2019, CD4+ T cells were taken from unexposed donors. CD4+ T cells were isolated from the cells after about 11 days of culture. Per the germline V gene, CDR1 is MNHEY and CDR2 is SVGEGT. V lost 4 bases and J lost 4; bases outside the gene matches: 11. The CDR3 length is 17 residues. The rearrangement links TRBV6-2 or TRBV6-3 to TRBJ2-2, with 8 bases fitting TRBD1. Source material: CD4+ T cells from PBMCs, cultured in vitro. The sequence was collected from a human donor in good health. The CDR3 spells CASSSPATGGITGELFF. CDR3 nucleotide sequence: TGTGCCAGCAGTTCCCCTGCCACAGGGGGGATCACCGGGGAGCTGTTTTTT.